This T cell receptor (beta chain) stems from a study of cytomegalovirus exposure and HLA in healthy donors. General study points: Per a later analysis, 18,000 or so TCR beta sequences showed association with HLA alleles at 0.05 false discovery rate.

With respect to this clone: Its antigen remains unidentified.

There are 16 residues in the CDR3. J gave up 5 bases and V 4 bases, and 11 bases lay outside the gene matches. Germline V CDR1 and CDR2: MDHEN, SYDVKM. The PCR was carried out with 60 Vbeta primers and 13 Jbeta primers. Only in-frame clones appear in the TCRdb table, and some are missing; sequencing was by immunoSEQ multiplex PCR. The table has 100,000 to 120,000 clones, approximately 83% seen once. The V call is TRBV28, the J call TRBJ1-1; 9 bases align to TRBD1. The sequence was collected from a middle-aged man in good health and CMV-seronegative. Sequenced input: PBMCs. The CDR3 region is CASSSPPGTGWTEAFF. The CDR3 DNA follows: TGTGCCAGCAGTTCCCCACCCGGGACAGGGTGGACTGAAGCTTTCTTT.